This paragraph covers one TCR beta chain sequence. This clone is medium-sized (0.01 to 0.1%) in terms of sample share. The clone's antigen remains unknown. The input lacks base qualities; no much larger clone sits a single base away. The library was generated by the immunoSEQ multiplex PCR assay. TCRdb's version of the immuneACCESS table is confined to in-frame rearrangements and falls short of the full clone set. An unresolved V gene accounts for under half of the shortfall where checked; the remainder is of unknown origin. The sample table records around 70,000 clones; nearly 85% of these occur just once. Approximately 14% of the sample is taken by the ten largest. This entry is derived from a study of control samples from healthy donors and cancer patients (dated by TCRdb to the early 2020s). Between the V and J ends, shortened by 2 bases and 0 bases respectively, the junction contains 8 bases. CDR1 and CDR2, looked up from the germline V gene (reference sequence), are SGHKS and YYEKEE. There are 15 amino acids in the CDR3, from cysteine to phenylalanine inclusive. Just CDR3 DNA is preserved here, 45 bases in frame from base 1.

This clonotype was obtained from a man aged 55 to 69 in good health. Recombination connected TRBV5-5 to TRBJ1-4; the D gene identity is not certain. Sequenced sample: blood. The bases are TGTGCCAGCAGCTTTTCGGGCGCAACTAATGAAAAACTGTTTTTT. Protein translation: CASSFSGATNEKLFF.